The 24 T cell receptor beta chains below all came from one sample that was sequenced in a study of blood T cell repertoires in COVID-19. Data came from immunoSEQ multiplex PCR; TCRdb stores just in-frame clones and leaves some out. This sample has roughly 290,000 clones, with around 85% found just once. What was sequenced was PBMCs or T cells enriched from blood (not recorded which). Receptors were obtained from a man between 25 and 39 years old who had recovered from COVID-19.

The rearrangement joins TRBV5-1 to TRBJ1-1; 7 bases are a match to TRBD1. The CDR3 consists of 14 residues. The germline gives CDR1 SGHRS, CDR2 YFSETQ. The junction had 9 bases not matched to a gene; V was cut back by 4 bases and J by 6 bases. The CDR3 DNA is TGCGCCAGCAGCCCTGGGACAGTAGTATCTGAAGCTTTCTTT. The encoded protein is CASSPGTVVSEAFF. The entire variable domain, with the rest obtained from reference TRBV5-1 and TRBJ1-1, is as follows: KAGVTQTPRYLIKTRGQQVTLSCSPISGHRSVSWYQQTPGQGLQFLFEYFSETQRNKGNFPGRFSGRQFSNSRSEMNVSTLELGDSALYLCASSPGTVVSEAFFGQGTRLTVV.

This chain joins TRBV19 and TRBJ1-2; D unclear. Germline V CDR1 and CDR2: LNHDA, SQIVND (reference sequence). The length of the CDR3 is 13 residues. Trimming stripped 4 bases from V and 7 bases from J, with 13 bases between. The CDR3 bases are TGTGCCAGTAGTACGTCAGTTGATGGTGGCTACACCTTC. Amino acid sequence: CASSTSVDGGYTF.

This chain connects TRBV29-1 to TRBJ2-7; the match to TRBD1 covers 9 bases. V gave up 4 bases and J gave up 6 bases; unmatched junction bases: 7. This CDR3 spans 13 amino acids. Per the germline V gene, CDR1 is SQVTM and CDR2 is ANQGSEA. As DNA, the CDR3 is TGCAGCGTTGGGGACAGGGTTAGTACCGAGCAGTACTTC. Protein: CSVGDRVSTEQYF.

J is TRBJ1-6 and V is TRBV7-3, with a weak D call TRBD1 (6 bases). CDR3 length: 15 residues. V was clipped by 5 bases and J by 5 bases, with 13 bases between them. Germline CDR1 reads SGHTA; CDR2 reads FQGTGA. The CDR3 DNA follows: TGTGCCAGCAGCCCCCAGGGGCACAATAATTCACCCCTCCACTTT. It yields the protein CASSPQGHNNSPLHF. Looking up the rest from reference TRBV7-3 and TRBJ1-6 gives the full variable domain: GAGVSQTPSNKVTEKGKYVELRCDPISGHTALYWYRQSLGQGPEFLIYFQGTGAADDSGLPNDRFFAVRPEGSVSTLKIQRTERGDSAVYLCASSPQGHNNSPLHFGNGTRLTVT.

In nucleotides, the CDR3 is TGTGCCACCACGGACACTACGAACACCGGGGAGCTGTTTTTT. It encodes CATTDTTNTGELFF. V and J are TRBV24-1 and TRBJ2-2, with a possible D match to TRBD1 (5 bases). V gave up 8 bases and J gave up 0 bases, with 9 bases separating them. Germline V gene lookup returns CDR1 KGHDR and CDR2 SFDVKD. The CDR3 totals 14 residues.

CDR3 loop: CASSITGQGAANEKLFF. The CDR3, as DNA: TGTGCCAGCAGCATTACGGGACAGGGGGCTGCTAATGAAAAACTGTTTTTT. The chain combines TRBV13 with TRBJ1-4, with TRBD1 identical over 12 bases. Losses at the gene ends were 5 bases for V and 3 bases for J; bases not matched to a gene: 7. This CDR3 region has 17 residues. Germline CDR1 reads PRHDT; CDR2 reads FYEKMQ (reference sequence).

The chain carries TRBV6-5 and TRBJ2-7; maybe TRBD1 (6 bases). The V gene lost 2 bases and the J gene lost 2 bases, with 10 bases spanning the gap. The CDR3 is 14 amino acids. CDR1 is MNHEY and CDR2 is SVGAGI in the germline V gene. CDR3 sequence (DNA): TGTGCCAGCAGTTACGGGCAGGGGACCTACGAGCAGTACTTC. It is translated as CASSYGQGTYEQYF.

The chain has TRBV4-2 and TRBJ2-5; 8 bases are shared with TRBD2. The germline gives CDR1 LGHNA, CDR2 YNFKEQ. V trimming: 4 bases; J trimming: 3 bases; junction bases outside the gene matches: 4. The CDR3 is 14 amino acids. CDR3 protein: CASSPAAGEETQYF. The CDR3 nucleotides read TGTGCCAGCAGCCCAGCAGCGGGGGAAGAGACCCAGTACTTC.

This chain connects TRBV5-1 to TRBJ1-1, with D unclear. CDR3 length: 15 residues. V was clipped by 0 bases and J by 4 bases, with 13 bases between them. Germline CDR1 and CDR2: SGHRS and YFSETQ. The CDR3 DNA reads TGCGCCAGCAGCTTGGATGCAGAGACTTCCACTGAAGCTTTCTTT. Protein: CASSLDAETSTEAFF.

J is TRBJ1-2 and V is TRBV5-1, with 11 positions matching TRBD1. Trimming took 7 bases from V and 0 from J; bases not matched to a gene: 17. There are 19 residues in the CDR3. Looked up from germline, CDR1 is SGHRS and CDR2 is YFSETQ. The chain's CDR3 is CASASRGGQGVATNYGYTF. CDR3 nucleotide sequence: TGCGCCAGCGCGAGTCGCGGGGGACAGGGGGTCGCTACTAACTATGGCTACACCTTC.

The CDR3 coding sequence is TGTGCCTGGAGTGGACAGACTGAAGCTTTCTTT. Encoded protein: CAWSGQTEAFF. The chain recombines TRBV30 with TRBJ1-1; possibly TRBD1 for D (5 bases). Germline loops: CDR1 GTSNPN, CDR2 SVGIG (reference sequence). V was trimmed by 1 base and J by 5 bases, leaving 5 bases between them. CDR3 length: 11 residues.

The chain combines TRBV5-1 with TRBJ2-5, with 10 bases matching TRBD1. The J segment lost 5 bases and the V segment lost 3 bases, leaving 7 bases of the junction unmatched. Germline V gene data show CDR1 as SGHRS and CDR2 as YFSETQ. This CDR3 contains 15 residues. The CDR3, as DNA: TGCGCCAGCAGCTCGGGACAGGGGCCGTGGGAGACCCAGTACTTC. Residues: CASSSGQGPWETQYF.

The genes are TRBV11-2 and TRBJ1-6, with D maybe TRBD1 (6 bases). Germline V CDR1 and CDR2: SGHAT, FQNNGV. CDR3 length: 15 amino acids. V was trimmed by 2 bases and J by 6 bases, leaving 11 bases between them. DNA for the CDR3: TGTGCCAGCAGCTTATCCGCAGGGGCTAATTCACCCCTCCACTTT. Protein product: CASSLSAGANSPLHF.

The V call is TRBV30, the J call TRBJ1-4; D is uncertain. Trimming took off 5 bases at V and 7 bases at J, with 14 bases between the two ends. Per the germline V gene, CDR1 is GTSNPN and CDR2 is SVGIG (reference sequence). The CDR3 is 13 amino acids. The CDR3 bases are TGTGCCTGGGGTGGCACACGAGGTGAAAAACTGTTTTTT. Protein product: CAWGGTRGEKLFF.

The rearrangement uses TRBV5-6 and TRBJ2-2, with D perhaps matching TRBD2 (6 bases). Germline V gene lookup returns CDR1 SGHDT and CDR2 YYEEEE. The CDR3 consists of 15 residues. V lost 0 bases and J 1 base, leaving 7 bases between the germline ends. In DNA form, the CDR3 reads TGTGCCAGCAGCTTGGGGGGACTGAACACCGGGGAGCTGTTTTTT. Amino acid sequence: CASSLGGLNTGELFF.

The chain couples TRBV7-9 to TRBJ2-3; 11 bases map to TRBD2. This CDR3 region has 15 residues. Germline CDR1 SEHNR, CDR2 FQNEAQ (reference sequence). Unmatched junction bases numbered 2, after V lost 4 bases and J lost 2 bases. This chain's CDR3 is CASSSGLADTDTQYF. The CDR3 nucleotides are TGTGCCAGCAGCTCGGGACTAGCGGACACAGATACGCAGTATTTT.

The CDR3 DNA reads as TGTGCCAGCAGCTTAAGGTCACAGGGGAATGGTTCACCCCTCCACTTT. Translation gives CASSLRSQGNGSPLHF. The genes are TRBV7-8 and TRBJ1-6; 7 bases are a match to TRBD1. With V trimmed by 2 bases and J by 9 bases, 10 bases remained unmatched. Germline CDR1 reads SGHVS; CDR2 reads FQNEAQ. The CDR3 has 16 residues.

This clone was seen only once. The rearrangement uses TRBV11-2 and TRBJ2-1; 8 nucleotides match TRBD2. The J segment lost 1 base and the V segment lost 0 bases, leaving 5 bases of the junction unmatched. Germline V gene data show CDR1 as SGHAT and CDR2 as FQNNGV. The length of the CDR3 is 17 residues. The CDR3 is CASSLEGSGASYNEQFF. The CDR3 DNA sequence: TGTGCCAGCAGCTTAGAGGGTAGCGGGGCATCCTACAATGAGCAGTTCTTC.

In its sample, this clone was seen once. The V gene is TRBV9, the J gene TRBJ1-3; possibly TRBD1 for D (6 bases). From germline, CDR1 is SGDLS and CDR2 YYNGEE. V was cut by 5 bases and J by 2 bases, with 14 bases left in between. CDR3 size: 15 residues. CDR3 bases: TGTGCCAGCAGTTCTGGGGGCTTGGCTGGAAACACCATATATTTT. Translated: CASSSGGLAGNTIYF.

This clone has more than one count but fewer than ten. This chain links TRBV9 with TRBJ1-3; D perhaps matches TRBD1 (6 bases). CDR1 SGDLS and CDR2 YYNGEE come from the germline V gene. V was shortened by 5 bases and J by 2 bases, with 14 bases between the two germline ends. This CDR3 spans 15 amino acids. The CDR3 nucleotides read TGTGCCAGCAGACCCACAGGGATTCCTGGAAACACCATATATTTT. This encodes CASRPTGIPGNTIYF.

The rearrangement uses TRBV7-9 and TRBJ2-1; weak D call: TRBD2 (5 bases). This CDR3 has 12 amino acids. The V end was cut by 5 bases, the J end by 9 bases, with 11 bases between. Germline V lookup: CDR1 SEHNR, CDR2 FQNEAQ (reference sequence). Here the CDR3 DNA reads TGTGCCAGCAGCCCCATTCGGGGTGAGCAGTTCTTC. It is translated as CASSPIRGEQFF.

The chain recombines TRBV11-3 with TRBJ2-1, with 16 bases lining up with TRBD2. Germline trimming cut 4 bases from V and 11 bases from J; bases unmatched to any gene: 11. This CDR3 spans 17 amino acids. The germline V gene encodes CDR1 SGHNT and CDR2 YENEEA. CDR3 protein: CASSSRGTSGGANQQFF. In nucleotides, the CDR3 is TGTGCCAGCAGCTCCCGAGGGACTAGCGGGGGGGCGAATCAGCAGTTCTTC.

CDR3 sequence (DNA): TGTGCCAGCAGCTTATTAACAGGGGAAGGAGAGACCCAGTACTTC. The encoded protein is CASSLLTGEGETQYF. The rearrangement joins TRBV11-3 to TRBJ2-5; 7 bases match TRBD1. The CDR3 extends over 15 amino acids. Germline V CDR1 and CDR2: SGHNT, YENEEA. The J segment lost 4 bases and the V segment lost 2 bases, leaving 7 bases of the junction unmatched.

The gene calls are TRBV27 and TRBJ1-1; D ambiguous. From germline, CDR1 is MNHEY and CDR2 SMNVEV (reference sequence). V was shortened by 7 bases and J by 1 base, with 13 bases between the two germline ends. The CDR3 is 14 residues long. DNA for the CDR3: TGTGCCAGCACCGGGAGCGATTCGAACACTGAAGCTTTCTTT. Translating it yields CASTGSDSNTEAFF.